This T cell receptor beta chain was sequenced during a study of shared clonotypes between healthy human individuals. Study at large: Used for every donor were three CD4 naive, three CD4 memory, two CD8 naive and one CD8 memory plate.

In regard to this clone: This sample also contains other DNA sequences that code for the same CDR3.

CD8 cells classed as naive were CD45RO-negative and positively selected for CCR7, excluding terminally differentiated effector memory CD45RA+ cells. Every donor was a Caucasian adult from Nashville, Tennessee. Data came from immunoSEQ multiplex PCR; TCRdb stores just in-frame clones and leaves some out. The sample includes about 2,200,000 clones, about 92% seen only once; the top ten take around 1.7%. Germline V gives CDR1 MNHEY, CDR2 SMNVEV (reference sequence). Trimming removed 8 bases at V and 2 bases at J, with 13 bases between. CDR3 length: 13 amino acids. The TCR was taken from a young man in good health. Some clones in this sample may be carry-over from other donors' samples. The rearrangement links TRBV27 to TRBJ2-7; possibly TRBD2 for D (6 bases). Sequenced material: naive CD8+ T cells from PBMCs. The CDR3 DNA sequence: TGTGCCAGCTCCTGGGGGGTAACCTACGAGCAGTACTTC. Its protein is CASSWGVTYEQYF.